Listed below are T cell receptor beta chains from one sample, sequenced in a study of T cell responses to AZD1222 COVID-19 vaccine. The table came from immunoSEQ multiplex PCR; TCRdb's copy has only in-frame clones and leaves some out. The table lists 150,000 to 200,000 clones, 80% to 95% of them singletons. The sample was peripheral blood, taken on day 0 of AZD1222 vaccination. Receptors originate from an adult in good health. CDR3s include the opening cysteine and the closing phenylalanine or tryptophan. Fields, in order: J gene, D gene, clone size, V gene, CDR3 DNA, CDR3 protein. D genes are given only for firm matches. Size is stated for part of the rows, as once, few or many counts, or as a class when the clone is expanded.

>TRBJ1-2|.|.|TRBV2
TGTGCCAGCAGTGAGAGACAGGCCCTCGGCTACACCTTC
CASSERQALGYTF
>TRBJ2-7|TRBD2|.|TRBV28
TGTGCCAGCAGTTTTGGACTAGCGGGACCCCTGGGGCAGTACTTC
CASSFGLAGPLGQYF
>TRBJ2-1|TRBD2|.|TRBV2
TGTGCCAGCACCGACCAGGCGGGGGGGCAAGATGAGCAGTTCTTC
CASTDQAGGQDEQFF
>TRBJ1-2|.|once|TRBV25-1
TGTGCCAGCAGTGAATGGAGACAGGAGCCTGCCTATGGCTACACCTTC
CASSEWRQEPAYGYTF
>TRBJ1-5|.|.|TRBV28
TGTGCCAGCAGTGAGGGCAATCAGCCCCAGCATTTT
CASSEGNQPQHF
>TRBJ1-1|TRBD1|once|TRBV2
TGTGCCAGCAGTTTACAGGGGTTTCTGACTGAAGCTTTCTTT
CASSLQGFLTEAFF
>TRBJ2-7|TRBD1|.|TRBV19
TGTGCCAGTAGTATGGGACAGGGGGCTAACGAGCAGTACTTC
CASSMGQGANEQYF
>TRBJ2-1|.|.|TRBV28
TGTGCCAGCGACCGGGACTCTCCTAGGGCTGAGCAGTTCTTC
CASDRDSPRAEQFF
>TRBJ2-2|TRBD2|.|TRBV18
TGTGCCAGCTCACCGTCCAGCGGGAGAACCGGGGAGCTGTTTTTT
CASSPSSGRTGELFF
>TRBJ2-3|TRBD2|.|TRBV11-3
TGTGCCAGCAGCAAGCGGGGGACCGACACAGATACGCAGTATTTT
CASSKRGTDTDTQYF
>TRBJ2-7|TRBD1|once|TRBV27
TGTGCCAGCAGTTCGGGACAGTACTACGAGCAGTACTTC
CASSSGQYYEQYF
>TRBJ1-1|.|.|TRBV5-1
TGCGCCAGCAGCTTGGATGAGGGGGTGAACACTGAAGCTTTCTTT
CASSLDEGVNTEAFF
>TRBJ2-7|.|.|TRBV13
TGTGCCAGCAGCTCCCGGGACATCTACGAGCAGTACTTC
CASSSRDIYEQYF
>TRBJ1-1|.|.|TRBV28
TGTGCCAGCAGTCCCTCTACAGTGAACACTGAAGCTTTCTTT
CASSPSTVNTEAFF
>TRBJ2-5|TRBD1|.|TRBV2
TGTGCCAGCACATTCCAGGGGGCGCGAGAGACCCAGTACTTC
CASTFQGARETQYF
>TRBJ2-7|TRBD2|.|TRBV9
TGTGCCAGCAGCGTAGCGGCGGGAGGGAACTCCTACGAGCAGTACTTC
CASSVAAGGNSYEQYF
>TRBJ2-7|.|.|TRBV11-2
TGTGCCAGCAGCTTATTGTCAGGGGTAGCCTACGAGCAGTACTTC
CASSLLSGVAYEQYF
>TRBJ1-6|TRBD1|.|TRBV9
TGTGCCAGCAGCGAGGGACAGGGGAGTAATTCACCCCTCCACTTT
CASSEGQGSNSPLHF
>TRBJ2-2|TRBD1|.|TRBV18
TGTGCCAGCTCGCCCACCGAGACAGGGTCCGGGGAGCTGTTTTTT
CASSPTETGSGELFF
>TRBJ2-1|.|.|TRBV6-5
TGTGCCAGCATCCGGGCTAGTGGGGCCAATGAGCAGTTCTTC
CASIRASGANEQFF
>TRBJ2-3|TRBD2|.|TRBV5-1
TGCGCCAGCAGCCCGGGGGGACCGGTGGGAGATACGCAGTATTTT
CASSPGGPVGDTQYF
>TRBJ1-3|.|.|TRBV28
TGTGCCAGCAGTCCTGGAAACACCATATATTTT
CASSPGNTIYF
>TRBJ2-2|.|.|TRBV25-1
TGTGCCACCTCCCGTGGCGTAGGGGGCAGGGGAGGGACCGGGGAGCTGTTTTTT
CATSRGVGGRGGTGELFF
>TRBJ1-3|.|.|TRBV5-1
TGCGCCAGCAGCTTGGAGCAGAGCTCTGGAAACACCATATATTTT
CASSLEQSSGNTIYF
>TRBJ1-3|.|.|TRBV2
TGTGCCAGCAGGGAGACAGGCTTAATGGGAAACACCATATATTTT
CASRETGLMGNTIYF
>TRBJ1-2|TRBD1|.|TRBV14
TGTGCCAGCAGCCGGGGACAGGGTTGGAGGGGCTATGGCTACACCTTC
CASSRGQGWRGYGYTF
>TRBJ1-4|.|.|TRBV7-9
TGTGCCAGCAGCTTGGGCGGGAATGAAAAACTGTTTTTT
CASSLGGNEKLFF
>TRBJ1-4|.|.|TRBV7-3
TGTGCCAGCAGCTTAAACGGGGGCACGAATGAAAAACTGTTTTTT
CASSLNGGTNEKLFF
>TRBJ2-7|.|.|TRBV5-1
TGCGCCAGCAGCTTGGTAAGGGGCGAGCAGTACTTC
CASSLVRGEQYF
>TRBJ2-3|TRBD1|.|TRBV6-5
TGTGCCAGCAGTTACTCGAGGGACAGGGTAGCAGATACGCAGTATTTT
CASSYSRDRVADTQYF
>TRBJ1-1|.|.|TRBV4-1
TGCGCCAGCAGCCATGATAACAGGCTAGGGGCTTTCTTT
CASSHDNRLGAFF
>TRBJ1-1|.|once|TRBV28
TGTGCCAGCAGTGGATGGTCGTACACTGAAGCTTTCTTT
CASSGWSYTEAFF
>TRBJ2-2|.|.|TRBV14
TGTGCCAGCAGCCAACTGGACAGTTCGAACACCGGGGAGCTGTTTTTT
CASSQLDSSNTGELFF
>TRBJ2-7|.|.|TRBV9
TGTGCCAGCAGGATAGCGGATTACTACGAGCAGTACTTC
CASRIADYYEQYF
>TRBJ2-7|.|.|TRBV15
TGTGCCACCAGCAGAGACTGGCTCGGGTGGCGGTACTTC
CATSRDWLGWRYF
>TRBJ1-1|.|.|TRBV2
TGTGCCAGCAGGGAAACATTGAACACTGAAGCTTTCTTT
CASRETLNTEAFF
>TRBJ1-4|.|few|TRBV5-1
TGCGCCAGCAGCTTGGACAGTAGAAGTGAAAAACTGTTTTTT
CASSLDSRSEKLFF
>TRBJ1-4|.|.|TRBV19
TGTGCCAGTAGACTCGGGTCGACGAACGAAAAACTGTTTTTT
CASRLGSTNEKLFF
>TRBJ1-6|.|once|TRBV3-1/TRBV3-2
TGTGCCAGCAGCCAAGGATCCTCACCCCTCCACTTT
CASSQGSSPLHF
>TRBJ1-2|.|.|TRBV7-9
TGTGCCAGCAGCTTCGTCAGGGATCGGGAGGGCTACACCTTC
CASSFVRDREGYTF
>TRBJ1-6|TRBD1|once|TRBV27
TGTGCCAGCAGTTTCGCGACAGGGACGAGCAATTCACCCCTCCACTTT
CASSFATGTSNSPLHF
>TRBJ1-3|TRBD1|.|TRBV5-1
TGCGCCAGCAGCTTGGAAGGACAGGGGAGCTCTGGAAACACCATATATTTT
CASSLEGQGSSGNTIYF
>TRBJ2-7|.|once|TRBV28
TGTGCCAGCACTAGGACACCCCCCTACGAGCAGTACTTC
CASTRTPPYEQYF
>TRBJ1-2|.|.|TRBV12-3/TRBV12-4
TGTGCCAGCACCTACGAGTTGAACTATGGCTACACCTTC
CASTYELNYGYTF
>TRBJ2-1|TRBD2|.|TRBV9
TGTGCCGGCAGCGTGACTAGCGGGGGATACCTGGTTTACAATGAGCAGTTCTTC
CAGSVTSGGYLVYNEQFF
>TRBJ1-1|.|once|TRBV6-5
TGTGCCAGCAATCCAGGGAGAGGCACTGAAGCTTTCTTT
CASNPGRGTEAFF
>TRBJ2-1|.|.|TRBV2
TGTGCCAGCAGTGCAGGGAATGAGCAGTTCTTC
CASSAGNEQFF
>TRBJ1-4|.|.|TRBV5-6
TGTGCCAGCAGCTTAGGGACTAATGAAAAACTGTTTTTT
CASSLGTNEKLFF
>TRBJ2-7|.|.|TRBV18
TGTGCCAGCTCACCACGAGACTACGAGCAGTACTTC
CASSPRDYEQYF
>TRBJ2-7|TRBD1|once|TRBV5-1
TGCGCCAGCAGCTTGGAGGGGACAGTCGAGGAGCAGTACTTC
CASSLEGTVEEQYF
>TRBJ2-2|.|.|TRBV18
TGTGCCAGCTCACTTATGACCGGGGAGCTGTTTTTT
CASSLMTGELFF
>TRBJ2-5|.|.|TRBV19
TGTGCCAGTAGCCATTGGACCCGGGGCCTCAAGGGGGAGACCCAGTACTTC
CASSHWTRGLKGETQYF
>TRBJ2-3|TRBD1|.|TRBV9
TGTGCCAGCAGCGTAGAACGAGGGGGCCTGGGCACAGATACGCAGTATTTT
CASSVERGGLGTDTQYF
>TRBJ2-1|TRBD2|.|TRBV3-1/TRBV3-2
TGTGCCAGCAGCCGAACGACTAGCGGTACCTACAATGAGCAGTTCTTC
CASSRTTSGTYNEQFF
>TRBJ2-2|.|.|TRBV19
TGTGCCAGTAGTATTGACCAGGGAACGAACACCGGGGAGCTGTTTTTT
CASSIDQGTNTGELFF
>TRBJ1-6|.|.|TRBV27
TGTGCCAGCAGTTCCTACGGTCGCAGGCAGAATTCACCCCTCCACTTT
CASSSYGRRQNSPLHF
>TRBJ1-6|.|.|TRBV6-5
TGTGCCAGCAGTTACGGGGCAGGTTCACCCCTCCACTTT
CASSYGAGSPLHF
>TRBJ2-1|TRBD2|.|TRBV20-1
TGCAGTGCTAGTCGACTAGCAGGTTACAATGAGCAGTTCTTC
CSASRLAGYNEQFF
>TRBJ1-2|.|.|TRBV6-5
TGTGCCACCGAGGTCCAATTTAACTATGGCTACACCTTC
CATEVQFNYGYTF
>TRBJ1-1|.|once|TRBV21-1
TGTGCCAGCAGCAAAGCGCGGGGGAACACTGAAGCTTTCTTT
CASSKARGNTEAFF